The 3 T cell receptor beta chains below all came from one sample that was sequenced in a study of PD-1 blockade in classical Hodgkin lymphoma. After autologous stem cell transplantation all patients relapsed, and prior brentuximab vedotin exposure differed between cohorts. Profiled with immunoSEQ multiplex PCR; TCRdb holds only in-frame clones, not every one. The data contain 45,000 to 50,000 clones, about 78% of them singletons. The material sequenced was peripheral blood mononuclear cells (PBMCs), taken before the second cycle of nivolumab. Source of these receptors: a human donor with classical Hodgkin lymphoma.

This chain joins TRBV5-1 and TRBJ2-4; weak D call: TRBD2 (6 bases). The CDR3 has 13 amino acids. The germline V gene has CDR1 SGHRS and CDR2 YFSETQ. V lost 2 bases, J lost 7 bases, and 10 bases lay in between. The CDR3 spells CASSFQEGNIQYF. CDR3 DNA sequence: TGCGCCAGCAGCTTTCAGGAGGGGAACATTCAGTACTTC.

The chain carries TRBV7-6 and TRBJ2-3; 15 bases align to TRBD2. J was trimmed by 6 bases and V by 3 bases; bases with no gene match: 4. CDR3 length: 16 amino acids. CDR1 is SGHVS, CDR2 FNYEAQ, per germline. CDR3 in amino acids: CASSLGLAGGQDTQYF. In DNA form, the CDR3 reads TGTGCCAGCAGCTTGGGACTAGCGGGGGGCCAGGATACGCAGTATTTT.

The chain uses TRBV10-1 and TRBJ2-3, with D possibly matching TRBD2 (6 bases). Trimming took 3 bases from V and 4 from J, leaving 14 bases between them. Germline lookup yields CDR1 WNHNN and CDR2 SYGVQD (reference sequence). CDR3 length equals 15 residues. The CDR3 DNA reads TGCGCCAGCAGTGAAGGCGGCCCGGGGGCAGATACGCAGTATTTT. Its protein is CASSEGGPGADTQYF.